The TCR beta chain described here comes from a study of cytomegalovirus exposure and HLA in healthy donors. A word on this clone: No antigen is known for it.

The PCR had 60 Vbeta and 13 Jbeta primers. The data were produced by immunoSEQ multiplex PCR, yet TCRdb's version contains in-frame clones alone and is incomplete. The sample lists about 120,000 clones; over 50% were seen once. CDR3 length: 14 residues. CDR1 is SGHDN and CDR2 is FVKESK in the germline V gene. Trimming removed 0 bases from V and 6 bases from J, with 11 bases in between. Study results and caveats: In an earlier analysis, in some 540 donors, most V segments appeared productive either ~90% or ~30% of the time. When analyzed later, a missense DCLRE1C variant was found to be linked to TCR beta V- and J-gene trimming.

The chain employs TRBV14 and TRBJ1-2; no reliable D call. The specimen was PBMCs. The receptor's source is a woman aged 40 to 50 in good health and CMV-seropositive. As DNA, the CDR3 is TGTGCCAGCAGCCAAGAAAGACTGACGAATGGCTACACCTTC. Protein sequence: CASSQERLTNGYTF.